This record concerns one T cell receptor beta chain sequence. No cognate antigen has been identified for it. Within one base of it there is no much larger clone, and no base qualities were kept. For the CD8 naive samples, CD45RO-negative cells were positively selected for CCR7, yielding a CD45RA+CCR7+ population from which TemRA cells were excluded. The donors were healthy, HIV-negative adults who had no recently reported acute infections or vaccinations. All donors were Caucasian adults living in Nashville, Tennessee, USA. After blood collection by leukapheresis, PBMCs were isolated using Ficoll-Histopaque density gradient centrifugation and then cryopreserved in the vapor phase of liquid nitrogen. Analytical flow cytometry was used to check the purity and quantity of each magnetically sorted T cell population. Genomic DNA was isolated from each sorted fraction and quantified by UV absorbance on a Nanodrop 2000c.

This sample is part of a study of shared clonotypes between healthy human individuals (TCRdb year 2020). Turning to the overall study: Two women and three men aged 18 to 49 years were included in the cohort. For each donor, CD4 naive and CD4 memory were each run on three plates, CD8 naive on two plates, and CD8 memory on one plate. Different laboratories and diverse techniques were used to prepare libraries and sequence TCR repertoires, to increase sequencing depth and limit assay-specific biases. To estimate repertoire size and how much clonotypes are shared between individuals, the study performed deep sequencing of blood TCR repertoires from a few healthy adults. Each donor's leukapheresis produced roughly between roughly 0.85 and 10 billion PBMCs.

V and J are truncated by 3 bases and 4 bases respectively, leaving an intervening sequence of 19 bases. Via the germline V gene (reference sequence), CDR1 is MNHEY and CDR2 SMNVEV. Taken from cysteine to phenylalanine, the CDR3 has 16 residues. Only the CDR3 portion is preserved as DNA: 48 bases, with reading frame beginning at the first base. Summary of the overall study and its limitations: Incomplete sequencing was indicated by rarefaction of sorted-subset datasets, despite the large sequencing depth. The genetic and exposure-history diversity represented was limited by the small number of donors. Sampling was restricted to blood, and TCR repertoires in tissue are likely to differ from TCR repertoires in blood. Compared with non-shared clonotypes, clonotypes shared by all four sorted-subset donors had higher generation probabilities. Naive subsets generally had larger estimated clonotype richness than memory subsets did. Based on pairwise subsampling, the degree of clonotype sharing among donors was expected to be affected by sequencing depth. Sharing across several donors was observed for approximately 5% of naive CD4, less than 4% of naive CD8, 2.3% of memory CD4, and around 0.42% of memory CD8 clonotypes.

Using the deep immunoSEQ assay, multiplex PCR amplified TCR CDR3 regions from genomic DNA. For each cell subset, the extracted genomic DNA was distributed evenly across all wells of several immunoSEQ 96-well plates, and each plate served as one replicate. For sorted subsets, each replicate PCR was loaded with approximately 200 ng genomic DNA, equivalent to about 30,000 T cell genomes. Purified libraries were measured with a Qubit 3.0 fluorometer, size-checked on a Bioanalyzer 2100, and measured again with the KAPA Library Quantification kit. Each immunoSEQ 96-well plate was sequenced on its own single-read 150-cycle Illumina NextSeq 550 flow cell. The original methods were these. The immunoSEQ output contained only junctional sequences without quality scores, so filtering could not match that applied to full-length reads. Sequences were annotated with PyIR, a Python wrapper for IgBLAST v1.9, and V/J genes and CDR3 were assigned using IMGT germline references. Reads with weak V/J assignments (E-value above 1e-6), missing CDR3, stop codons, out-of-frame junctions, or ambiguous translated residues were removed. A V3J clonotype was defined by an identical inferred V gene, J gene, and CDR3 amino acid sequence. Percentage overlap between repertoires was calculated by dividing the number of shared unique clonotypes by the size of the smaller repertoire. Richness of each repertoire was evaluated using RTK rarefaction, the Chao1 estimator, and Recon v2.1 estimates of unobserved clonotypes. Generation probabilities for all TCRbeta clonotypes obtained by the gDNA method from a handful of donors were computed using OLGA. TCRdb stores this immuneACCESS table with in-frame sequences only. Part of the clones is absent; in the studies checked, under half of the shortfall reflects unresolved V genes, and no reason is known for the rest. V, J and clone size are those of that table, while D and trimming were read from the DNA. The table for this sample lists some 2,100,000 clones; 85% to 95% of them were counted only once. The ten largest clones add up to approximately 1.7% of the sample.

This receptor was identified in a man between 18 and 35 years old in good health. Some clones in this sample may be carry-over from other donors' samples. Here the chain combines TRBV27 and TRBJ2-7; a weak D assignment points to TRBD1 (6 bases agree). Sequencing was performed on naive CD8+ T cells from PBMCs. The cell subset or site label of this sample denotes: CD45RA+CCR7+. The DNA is TGTGCCAGCAGTTTGGCCCCCGGGACACTTTTTTACGAGCAGTACTTC. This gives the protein CASSLAPGTLFYEQYF.